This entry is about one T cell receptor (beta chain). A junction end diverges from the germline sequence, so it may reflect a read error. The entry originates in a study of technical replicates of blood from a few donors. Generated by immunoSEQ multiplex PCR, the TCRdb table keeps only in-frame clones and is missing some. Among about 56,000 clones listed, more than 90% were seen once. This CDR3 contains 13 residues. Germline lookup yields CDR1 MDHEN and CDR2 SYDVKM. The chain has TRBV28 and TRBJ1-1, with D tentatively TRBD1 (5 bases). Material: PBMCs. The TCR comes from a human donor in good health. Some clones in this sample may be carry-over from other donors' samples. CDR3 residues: CASSSGPLADAFF. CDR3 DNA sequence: TGTGCCAGCAGTTCAGGGCCCCTCGCTGACGCTTTCTTT.